This T cell receptor beta chain was recorded in a study of blood T cell repertoires in COVID-19. As for the study in general: The study drew acute and convalescent COVID-19 samples from the United States, Italy and Spain. T cells, B-cell-depleted T cells, or PBMCs provided the cDNA or gDNA that served as material.

The CDR3 contains 16 residues. Germline loops: CDR1 SEHNR, CDR2 FQNEAQ (reference sequence). V dropped 10 bases and J dropped 7; count of bases not matched to a gene: 18. In the original workflow: The assay estimated nucleated cells by amplifying reference gene primers. The data were produced by immunoSEQ multiplex PCR, yet TCRdb's version contains in-frame clones alone and is incomplete. Clone size and the V and J calls come from that table; the DNA yielded D and trimming. The sample comprises some 31,000 clones, 90% of which are singletons, and roughly 13% rests with the top ten. The chain links TRBV7-9 to TRBJ1-4, with 7 bases matching TRBD1. The clonotype comes from a human donor in a cohort sampled during active COVID-19. The sample taken for sequencing was peripheral blood. Here the CDR3 reads CATQRTGSGSFEKLFF. The CDR3 nucleotides read TGTGCCACTCAAAGGACAGGTTCGGGTTCGTTTGAAAAACTGTTTTTT.